This record concerns one T cell receptor (beta chain) sequence. Its antigen is still unknown. The entry originates in a study of monozygotic twins with inflammatory bowel disease (dated by TCRdb to between 2018 and 2020). About the full investigation: A total of 28 monozygotic twin pairs were included in the full study, comprising nine German pairs (four IBD-concordant, five IBD-discordant) and 19 IBD-discordant Danish pairs. The search for disease-associated traits relied mainly on comparing IBD patients with their genetically identical healthy co-twins within discordant pairs. Each individual had, on average, about 151 000 unique TCRalpha sequences and 181 000 unique TCRbeta sequences available for analysis.

CDR1 and CDR2 are read off the germline V gene (reference sequence) as MNHEY and SMNVEV. Its CDR3 holds 13 amino acids, cysteine through phenylalanine. No DNA accompanies this entry. The full study reports these points: Measured by the inverse Simpson index, TCRbeta repertoire diversity was lower in IBD patients than in their healthy co-twins. No single strong signal or clonotype linked to IBD turned up in the results, so the idea that one exists was not supported. Fewer clonotypes were shared with other individuals by IBD patients than by healthy twins, most markedly in patients showing signs of disease activity. Because patients were on differing immunosuppressive treatments, the repertoires may have picked up extra background noise and inter-individual variability. Different T cell subtypes could not be distinguished in the analysis. No difference in repertoire similarity was observed between concordant and discordant twins, possibly owing to limited statistical power.

From each donor, a roughly 2.5 ml peripheral blood sample was collected into PAXgene tubes and kept at -80 degrees C. Without T cell sorting, total RNA was isolated from whole blood using the PAXgene blood miRNA kit on an automated QIAcube. Deep TCRalpha and TCRbeta repertoire profiling with unique molecular barcoding was performed on peripheral blood of monozygotic twin pairs concordant or discordant for inflammatory bowel disease. Smoking habits were recorded for all twin pairs, with individuals classified as current, former or never smokers. Libraries were constructed by 5' RACE. Preparation of each TCR library used around 3.5 ug of total RNA. For each sample, cDNA synthesis was carried out in eight separate reactions using SMARTScribe reverse transcriptase. Unique molecular identifiers containing a 6-nucleotide sample barcode were introduced through template switching during cDNA synthesis. TCRalpha and TCRbeta cDNA was amplified in two nested PCRs of roughly 17 and 9 cycles, and bead purification was carried out after each PCR. Before amplification, the cDNA was treated with uracil DNA-glycosylase and purified using the QIAquick PCR purification kit. The second PCR added Illumina TruSeq-compatible adapters along with sample-specific barcodes. TapeStation and Qubit were used to check library quality and concentration, and 4 to 6.5 ng of each library went into the pool. The pooled libraries were sequenced with 2 x 100 bp reads and custom sequencing primers on an Illumina HiSeq2500 single-index Rapid Run. Processing in the source paper ran as follows. MiGEC version 1.2.6 was used for UMI-based consensus assembly to correct PCR and sequencing errors. MiXCR version 2.1.1 handled V(D)J alignment, clonotype assembly and CDR3 extraction. Normalisation of gene usage, clonotype sharing and MAIT/NKT TCR abundance was achieved by analysing the top 1000, 10 000 and 20 000 clonotypes per sample. Diversity was computed as the inverse Simpson index with the vegan R package after downsampling to 27 000 UMIs. Statistical testing used paired Mann-Whitney U tests on the discordant twin pairs and applied Benjamini-Hochberg correction for multiple testing. TCRdb reprocessed the sequencing reads and holds a single record per CDR3 protein sequence, with no DNA. The V and J calls and clone size are TCRdb's, not the authors'. The table for this sample shows about 200,000 distinct CDR3 sequences. The ten largest clones represent 7.5% to 9.5% of the sample.

The receptor comes from a human donor with ulcerative colitis or Crohn's disease, or a healthy co-twin of an affected twin (not recorded which). The sequence links TRBV27 to TRBJ2-7. The source material was blood. CDR3 sequence: CASSSGSAYEQYF.